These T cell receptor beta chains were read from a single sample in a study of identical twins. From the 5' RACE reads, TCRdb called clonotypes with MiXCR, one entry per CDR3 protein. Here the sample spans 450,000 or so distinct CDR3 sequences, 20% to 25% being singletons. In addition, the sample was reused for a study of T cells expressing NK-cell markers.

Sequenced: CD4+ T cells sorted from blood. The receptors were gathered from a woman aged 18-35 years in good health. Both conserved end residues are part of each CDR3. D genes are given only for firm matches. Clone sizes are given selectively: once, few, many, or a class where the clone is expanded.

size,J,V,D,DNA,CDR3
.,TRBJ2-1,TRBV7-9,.,TGTGCCAGCAGCTTAGTTGGCAGCCCCTTGGGCGATGAGCAGTTCTTC,CASSLVGSPLGDEQFF
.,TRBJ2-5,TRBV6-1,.,TGTGCCAGCACCCTCGAGACGACAGCAAGCCAAGAGACCCAGTACTTC,CASTLETTASQETQYF
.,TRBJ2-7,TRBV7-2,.,TGTGCCAGCAGCCCCGGCGGTTGGGCCTCCTACGAGCAGTACTTC,CASSPGGWASYEQYF
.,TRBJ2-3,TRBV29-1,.,TGCAGCGTTGAAAGGGCAATAGGAGATACGCAGTATTTT,CSVERAIGDTQYF
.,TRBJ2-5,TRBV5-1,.,TGCGCCAGCAGCTTGGCAGATAAGCGGGCACAAGAGACCCAGTACTTC,CASSLADKRAQETQYF
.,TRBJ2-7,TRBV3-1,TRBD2,TGTGCCAGCAGCCAAGAGGGGACTAGCGGGAGGTTGCAGTACTTC,CASSQEGTSGRLQYF
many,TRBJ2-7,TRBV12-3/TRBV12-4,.,TGTGCCAGCAGTTTAGCACCGGCCTACGAGCAGTACTTC,CASSLAPAYEQYF
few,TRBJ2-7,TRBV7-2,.,TGTGCCAGCAGGCACTCGGGGACCTACGAGCAGTACTTC,CASRHSGTYEQYF
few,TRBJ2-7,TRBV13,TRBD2,TGTGCCAGCAGCAAAGGGACTACAATCTACGAGCAGTACTTC,CASSKGTTIYEQYF
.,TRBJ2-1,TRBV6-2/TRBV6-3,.,TGTGCCAGCAAACAGTACTCCTACAATGAGCAGTTCTTC,CASKQYSYNEQFF
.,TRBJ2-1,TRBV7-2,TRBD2,TGTGCCAGCAGTCCCGGACTAGCGGAGTCCAATGAGCAGTTCTTC,CASSPGLAESNEQFF
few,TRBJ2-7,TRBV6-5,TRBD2,TGTGCCAGCAGTTACTCAGCGGGGACTAGGTTCTACGAGCAGTACTTC,CASSYSAGTRFYEQYF
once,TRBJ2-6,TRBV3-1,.,TGTGCCAGCAGCCAAGGCAGGGCTGGGGCCAACGTCCTGACTTTC,CASSQGRAGANVLTF
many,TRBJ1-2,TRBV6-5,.,TGTGCCAGCAGTTCCCTTTCAGGGGCCCCTACCTTC,CASSSLSGAPTF
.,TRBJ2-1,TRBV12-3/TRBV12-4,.,TGTGCCAGCAGTTTAGACAGGGCAAATGAGCAGTTCTTC,CASSLDRANEQFF
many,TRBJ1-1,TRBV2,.,TGTGCCAGCAGTCGAGAGGGGAACACTGAAGCTTTCTTT,CASSREGNTEAFF
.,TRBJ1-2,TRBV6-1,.,TGTGCCACATACAGGGCGGTAGGGCATGGCTACACCTTC,CATYRAVGHGYTF
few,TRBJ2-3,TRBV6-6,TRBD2,TGTGCCAGCGGCACTAGCGGAGCTACGCAGTATTTT,CASGTSGATQYF
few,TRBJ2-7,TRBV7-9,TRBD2,TGTGCCAGCAGCTTCGGCGGGAGGGCCTTCTACGAGCAGTACTTC,CASSFGGRAFYEQYF
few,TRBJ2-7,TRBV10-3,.,TGTGCCATCAGCACAGGGTCCTACGAGCAGTACTTC,CAISTGSYEQYF
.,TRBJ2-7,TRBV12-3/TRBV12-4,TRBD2,TGTGCCAGCAGGTCCAGCGGGGCCCCGGGTGAGCAGTACTTC,CASRSSGAPGEQYF
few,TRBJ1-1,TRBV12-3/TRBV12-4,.,TGTGCCAGCAGTTTCGCAGGGCTGGGGGTGGGGAACACTGAAGCTTTCTTT,CASSFAGLGVGNTEAFF
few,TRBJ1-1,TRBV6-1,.,TGTGCCAGCAGGACCACAGGGTTAAGGGAAGCTTTCTTT,CASRTTGLREAFF
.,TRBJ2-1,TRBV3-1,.,TGTGCCAGCAGCCCCCCGCAGGGGCCAAGCTCCTACAATGAGCAGTTCTTC,CASSPPQGPSSYNEQFF
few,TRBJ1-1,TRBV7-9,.,TGTGCCAGCAGCCCCCCTTTTTTT,CASSPPFF
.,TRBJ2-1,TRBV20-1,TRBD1,TGCAGTGCTAGGGGGTCGGGACAGGGGGCGAATGAGCAGTTCTTC,CSARGSGQGANEQFF
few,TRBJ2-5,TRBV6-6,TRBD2,TGTGCCAGCACCCTAGCGGGAGAAGAGACCCAGTACTTC,CASTLAGEETQYF
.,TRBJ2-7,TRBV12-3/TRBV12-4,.,TGTGCCAGCACCGGCTCGAGGGTAGGGAACGAGCAGTACTTC,CASTGSRVGNEQYF
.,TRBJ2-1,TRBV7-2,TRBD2,TGTGCCAGCAGCCTCCAGCGGGAGCATTGGGAGCAGTTCTTC,CASSLQREHWEQFF
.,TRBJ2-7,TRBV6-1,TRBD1,TGTGCCAGCAGAACGGACAGGGGGGGGATAGAGCAGTACTTC,CASRTDRGGIEQYF
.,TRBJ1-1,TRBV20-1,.,TGCAGTGCTAGTTTCGGACACCCGAACACTGAAGCTTTCTTT,CSASFGHPNTEAFF
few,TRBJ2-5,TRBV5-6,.,TGTGCCAGCAGCTTGGGGGGGTTAGAGACCCAGTACTTC,CASSLGGLETQYF
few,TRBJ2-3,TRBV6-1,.,TGTGCCAGCAGGGAGACTAGTCCCACAGATACGCAGTATTTT,CASRETSPTDTQYF
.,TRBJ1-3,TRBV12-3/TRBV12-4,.,TGTGCCAGCAGTGAGCGTGATACCATTTTGGGAAACACCATATATTTT,CASSERDTILGNTIYF
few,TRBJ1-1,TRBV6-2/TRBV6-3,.,TGTGCCAGCAGCTGGACCGTCGGGAACACTGAAGCTTTCTTT,CASSWTVGNTEAFF
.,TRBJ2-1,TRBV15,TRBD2,TGTGCCACCAGCTCCAGAGGGGCTAGCGGGGGCAATGAGCAGTTCTTC,CATSSRGASGGNEQFF
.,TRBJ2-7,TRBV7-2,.,TGTGCCAGCAGCTCGACGCAGGGCTACGAGCAGTACTTC,CASSSTQGYEQYF
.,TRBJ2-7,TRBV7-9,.,TGTGCCAGCAGCTTCGGAAGCGTAATCTACGAGCAGTACTTC,CASSFGSVIYEQYF
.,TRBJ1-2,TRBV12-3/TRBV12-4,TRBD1,TGTGCCAGCAGACCGGACAGGGTCTATGGCTACACCTTC,CASRPDRVYGYTF
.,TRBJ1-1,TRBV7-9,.,TGTGCCAGCAGCTTAGACCTTATGAACACTGAAGCTTTCTTT,CASSLDLMNTEAFF
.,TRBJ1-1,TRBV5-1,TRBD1,TGCGCCAGTAAGGACAGGGGAGACACTGAAGCTTTCTTT,CASKDRGDTEAFF
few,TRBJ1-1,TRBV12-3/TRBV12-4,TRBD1,TGTGCCAGCAGCAACTCAAGACAGGGTTCTGAAGCTTTCTTT,CASSNSRQGSEAFF
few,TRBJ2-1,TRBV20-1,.,TGCAGTGCCACGGGGGCACCGTCCTACAATGAGCAGTTCTTC,CSATGAPSYNEQFF
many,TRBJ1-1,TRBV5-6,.,TGTGCCAGCAGCTTTCGGAGGGCCCACCCTGAAGCTTTCTTT,CASSFRRAHPEAFF
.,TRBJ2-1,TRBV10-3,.,TGTGCCATCAGTGAGGCACGGCCCGGGGCCTCTTGGGATGAGCAGTTCTTC,CAISEARPGASWDEQFF
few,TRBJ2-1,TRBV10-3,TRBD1,TGTGCCATCAGTGACGCACAGGGGATGAATGAGCAGTTCTTC,CAISDAQGMNEQFF
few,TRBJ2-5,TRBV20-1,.,TGCAGTGCTAGTCCCGGGGGTGGGGGGGAGACCCAGTACTTC,CSASPGGGGETQYF